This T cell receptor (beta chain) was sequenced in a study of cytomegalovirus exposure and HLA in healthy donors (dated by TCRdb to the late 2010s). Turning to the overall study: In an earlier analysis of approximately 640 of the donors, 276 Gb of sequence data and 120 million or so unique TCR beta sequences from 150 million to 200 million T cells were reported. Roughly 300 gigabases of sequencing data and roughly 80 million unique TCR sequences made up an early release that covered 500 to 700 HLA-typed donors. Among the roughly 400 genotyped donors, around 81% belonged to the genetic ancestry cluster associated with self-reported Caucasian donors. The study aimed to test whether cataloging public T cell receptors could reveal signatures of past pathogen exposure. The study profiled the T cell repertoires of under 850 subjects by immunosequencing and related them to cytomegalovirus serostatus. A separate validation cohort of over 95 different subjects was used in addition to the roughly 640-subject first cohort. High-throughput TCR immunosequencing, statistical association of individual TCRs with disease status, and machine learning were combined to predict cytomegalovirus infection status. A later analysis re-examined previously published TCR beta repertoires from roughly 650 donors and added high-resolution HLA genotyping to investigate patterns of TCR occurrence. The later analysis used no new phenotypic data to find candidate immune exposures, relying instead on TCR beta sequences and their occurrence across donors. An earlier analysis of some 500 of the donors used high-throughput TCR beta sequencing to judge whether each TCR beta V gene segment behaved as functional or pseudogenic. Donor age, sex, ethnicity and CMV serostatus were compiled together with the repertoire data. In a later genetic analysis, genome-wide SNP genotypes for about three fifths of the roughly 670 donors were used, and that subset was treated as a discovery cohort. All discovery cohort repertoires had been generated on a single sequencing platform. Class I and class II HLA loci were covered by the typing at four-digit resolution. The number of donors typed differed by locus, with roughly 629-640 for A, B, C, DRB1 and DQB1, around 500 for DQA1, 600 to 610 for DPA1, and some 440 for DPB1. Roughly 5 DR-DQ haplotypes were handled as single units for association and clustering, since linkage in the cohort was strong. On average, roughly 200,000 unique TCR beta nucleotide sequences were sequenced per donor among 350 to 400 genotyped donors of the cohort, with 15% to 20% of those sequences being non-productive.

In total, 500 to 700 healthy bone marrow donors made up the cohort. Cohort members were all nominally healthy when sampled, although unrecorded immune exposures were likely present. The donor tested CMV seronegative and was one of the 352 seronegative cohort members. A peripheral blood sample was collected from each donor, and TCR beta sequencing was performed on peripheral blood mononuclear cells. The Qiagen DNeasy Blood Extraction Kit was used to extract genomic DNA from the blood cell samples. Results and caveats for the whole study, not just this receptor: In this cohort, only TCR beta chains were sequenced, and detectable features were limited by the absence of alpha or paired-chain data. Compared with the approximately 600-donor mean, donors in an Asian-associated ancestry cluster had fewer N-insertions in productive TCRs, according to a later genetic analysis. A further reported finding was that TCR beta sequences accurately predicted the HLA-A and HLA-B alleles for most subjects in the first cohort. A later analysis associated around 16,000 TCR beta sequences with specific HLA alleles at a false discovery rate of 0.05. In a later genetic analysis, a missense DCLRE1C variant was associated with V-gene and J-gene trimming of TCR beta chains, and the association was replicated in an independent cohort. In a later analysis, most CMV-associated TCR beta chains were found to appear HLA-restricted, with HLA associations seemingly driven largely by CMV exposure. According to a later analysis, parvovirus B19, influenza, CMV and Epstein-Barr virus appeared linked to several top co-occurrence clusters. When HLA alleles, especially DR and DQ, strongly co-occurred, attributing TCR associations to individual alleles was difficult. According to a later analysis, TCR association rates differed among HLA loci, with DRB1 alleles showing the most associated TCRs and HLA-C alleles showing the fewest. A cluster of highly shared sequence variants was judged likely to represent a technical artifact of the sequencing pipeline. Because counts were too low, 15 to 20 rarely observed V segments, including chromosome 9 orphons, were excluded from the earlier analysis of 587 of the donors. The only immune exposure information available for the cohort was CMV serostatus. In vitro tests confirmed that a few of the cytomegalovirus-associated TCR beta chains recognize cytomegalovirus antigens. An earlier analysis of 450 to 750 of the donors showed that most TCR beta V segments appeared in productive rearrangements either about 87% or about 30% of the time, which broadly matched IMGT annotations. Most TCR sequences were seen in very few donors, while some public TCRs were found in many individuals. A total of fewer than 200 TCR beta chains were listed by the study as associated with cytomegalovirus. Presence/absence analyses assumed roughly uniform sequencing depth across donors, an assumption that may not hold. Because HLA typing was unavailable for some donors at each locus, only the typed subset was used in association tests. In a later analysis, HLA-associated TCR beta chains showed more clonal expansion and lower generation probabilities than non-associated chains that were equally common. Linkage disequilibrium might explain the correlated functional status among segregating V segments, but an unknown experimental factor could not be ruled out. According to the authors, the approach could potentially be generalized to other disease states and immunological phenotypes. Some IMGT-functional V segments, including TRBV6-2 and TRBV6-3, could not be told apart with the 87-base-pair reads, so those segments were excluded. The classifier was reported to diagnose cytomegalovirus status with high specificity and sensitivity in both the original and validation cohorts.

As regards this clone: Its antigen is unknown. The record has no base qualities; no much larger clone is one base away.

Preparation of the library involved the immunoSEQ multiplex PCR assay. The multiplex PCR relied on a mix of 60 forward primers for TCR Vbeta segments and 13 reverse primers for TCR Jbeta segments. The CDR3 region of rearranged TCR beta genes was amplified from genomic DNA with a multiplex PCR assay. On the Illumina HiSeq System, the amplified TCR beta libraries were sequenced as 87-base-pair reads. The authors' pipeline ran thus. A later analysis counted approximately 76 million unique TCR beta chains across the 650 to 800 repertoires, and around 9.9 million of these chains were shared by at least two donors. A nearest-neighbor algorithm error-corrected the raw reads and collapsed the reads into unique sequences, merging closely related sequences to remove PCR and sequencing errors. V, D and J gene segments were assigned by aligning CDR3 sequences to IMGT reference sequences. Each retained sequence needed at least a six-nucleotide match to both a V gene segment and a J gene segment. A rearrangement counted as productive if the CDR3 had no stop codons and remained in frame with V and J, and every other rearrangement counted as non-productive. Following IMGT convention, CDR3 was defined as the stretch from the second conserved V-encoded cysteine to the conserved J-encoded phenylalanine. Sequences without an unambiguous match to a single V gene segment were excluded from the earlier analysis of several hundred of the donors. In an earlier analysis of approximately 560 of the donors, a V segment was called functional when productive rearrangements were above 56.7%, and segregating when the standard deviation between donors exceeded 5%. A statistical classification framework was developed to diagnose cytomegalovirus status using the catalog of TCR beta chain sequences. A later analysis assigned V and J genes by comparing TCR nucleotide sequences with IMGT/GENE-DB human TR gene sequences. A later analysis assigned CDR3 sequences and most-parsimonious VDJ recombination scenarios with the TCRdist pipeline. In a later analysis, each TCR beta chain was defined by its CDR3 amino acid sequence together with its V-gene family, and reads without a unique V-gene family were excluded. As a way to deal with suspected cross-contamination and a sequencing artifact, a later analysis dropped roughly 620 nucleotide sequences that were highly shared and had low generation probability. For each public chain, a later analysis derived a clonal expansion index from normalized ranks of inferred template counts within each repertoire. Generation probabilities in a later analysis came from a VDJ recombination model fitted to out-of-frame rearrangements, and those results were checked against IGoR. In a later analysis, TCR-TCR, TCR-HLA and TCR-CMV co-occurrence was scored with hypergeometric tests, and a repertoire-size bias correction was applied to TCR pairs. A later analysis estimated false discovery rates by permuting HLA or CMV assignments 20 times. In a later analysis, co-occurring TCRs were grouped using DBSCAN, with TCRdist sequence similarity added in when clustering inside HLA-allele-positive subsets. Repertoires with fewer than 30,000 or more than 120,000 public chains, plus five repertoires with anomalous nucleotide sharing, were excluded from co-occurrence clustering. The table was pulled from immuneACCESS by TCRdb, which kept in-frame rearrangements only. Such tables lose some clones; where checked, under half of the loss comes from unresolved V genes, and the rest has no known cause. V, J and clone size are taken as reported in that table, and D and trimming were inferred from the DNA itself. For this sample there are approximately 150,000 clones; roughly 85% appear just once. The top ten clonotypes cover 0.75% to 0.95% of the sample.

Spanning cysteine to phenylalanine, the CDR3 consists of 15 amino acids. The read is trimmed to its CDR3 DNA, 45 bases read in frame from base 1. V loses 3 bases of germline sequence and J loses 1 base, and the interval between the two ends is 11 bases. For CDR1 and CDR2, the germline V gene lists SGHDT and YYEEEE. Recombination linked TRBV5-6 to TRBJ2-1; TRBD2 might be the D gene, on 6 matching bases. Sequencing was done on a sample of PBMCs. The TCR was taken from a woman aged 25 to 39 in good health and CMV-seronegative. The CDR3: CASSSGLASYNEQFF. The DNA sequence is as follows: TGTGCCAGCAGCTCGGGACTCGCATCCTACAATGAGCAGTTCTTC.